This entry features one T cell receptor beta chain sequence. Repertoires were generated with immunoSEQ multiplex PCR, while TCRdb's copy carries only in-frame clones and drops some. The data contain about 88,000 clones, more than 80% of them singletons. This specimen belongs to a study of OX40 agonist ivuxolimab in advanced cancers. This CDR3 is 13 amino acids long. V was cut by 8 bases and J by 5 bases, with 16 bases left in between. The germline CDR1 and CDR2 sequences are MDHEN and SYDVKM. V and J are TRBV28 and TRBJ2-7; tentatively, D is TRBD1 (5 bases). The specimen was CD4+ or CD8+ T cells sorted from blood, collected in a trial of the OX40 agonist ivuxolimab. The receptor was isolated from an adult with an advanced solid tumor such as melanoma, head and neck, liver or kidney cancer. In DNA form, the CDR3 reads TGTGCCAGCGCCTCGCAGGGCGGCGACGAGCAGTACTTC. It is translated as CASASQGGDEQYF.